This TCR beta chain is drawn from a study of T cell repertoires in cytomegalovirus infection. Turning to the study itself: CMV epitopes that were recently identified and HLA-C-restricted were used alongside well-studied HLA-B-restricted ones.

General study findings and limits: It was HLA-C-restricted CMV-specific TCR beta clonotypes that dominated the response ex vivo.

Points on this clonotype: Antigen: not known.

In TCRdb, the reads were re-called with MiXCR into one record per CDR3 protein. The data show around 770,000 distinct CDR3 sequences, with around 29% seen just once and around 13% held by the top ten. Trimming took 8 bases from V and 5 from J; bases not matched to a gene: 10. This CDR3 spans 14 amino acids. Germline V lookup: CDR1 MNHEY, CDR2 SMNVEV (reference sequence). This sequence originates from a human donor in good health (CMV status not recorded). Some clones in this sample may be carry-over from other donors' samples. The material sequenced was cultured CD8+ T cells from PBMCs, taken from culture after CMV antigen stimulation. This chain uses TRBV27 with TRBJ1-2, with TRBD1 matching over 8 bases. The DNA of the CDR3 is TGTGCCAGCGCCCAGGGGGCTACGAGTTATGGCTACACCTTC. Translating it yields CASAQGATSYGYTF.